This T cell receptor beta chain was retrieved from a study of identifying expanded T cells in peripheral blood. Clones were sequenced by immunoSEQ multiplex PCR, and TCRdb holds only the in-frame ones, with some missing. The sample yields under 110,000 clones, 87% seen once. Trimming left V 0 bases short and J 9 bases short, with 13 bases between. The CDR3 is 14 residues long. From germline, CDR1 is SGHNT and CDR2 YYREEE (reference sequence). This clone appeared a few times. Its antigen is not known. Collection occurred without any documented infections or immune events in donors. Study conclusions and caveats: Across healthy donors, higher total template counts meant significantly greater approximately 2-week count variance. Differentially abundant clones: about 1.3 between replicates, about 16 at around 14 days, under 25 at four.

V and J are TRBV5-4 and TRBJ2-1; no clear D gene. Sample: blood. The clonotype was recovered from a person aged 18 to 70 in good health. CDR3 sequence reads: CASSLDGRRGEQFF. CDR3 DNA sequence: TGTGCCAGCAGCTTGGACGGGCGGCGAGGTGAGCAGTTCTTC.